These 24 T cell receptor beta chains were sequenced from one sample in a study of metastatic and nonmetastatic thyroid tumors (dated by TCRdb to between 2020 and 2021). None of the patients had been given any treatment before thyroid surgery. Library prep was done by PCR. The reads were generated on an Illumina HiSeq 4000. TCRdb handled the public reads itself, with Q25 trimming in fastp and clone calling in MiXCR, and kept productive beta chains. The sample has 65,000 or so clones on record, less than 5% of them singletons. In total, the top ten clones hold approximately 20% of the sample. The specimen was blood. All receptors come from a female donor with papillary thyroid cancer or a benign thyroid nodule (not recorded which). Some clones in this sample may be carry-over from other donors' samples.

This clone was observed a handful of times. The chain combines TRBV7-8 with TRBJ1-1; 7 bases align to TRBD1. Germline CDR1 is SGHVS and CDR2 is FQNEAQ. Losses at the gene ends were 4 bases for V and 5 bases for J; bases not matched to a gene: 10. There are 15 residues in the CDR3. In DNA form, the CDR3 reads TGTGCCAGCAGCTCCTACAGGGGAGGAAAAACTGAAGCTTTCTTT. Its translation: CASSSYRGGKTEAFF. Together with reference TRBV7-8 and TRBJ1-1, the CDR3 gives the full variable domain: GAGVSQSPRYKVAKRGQDVALRCDPISGHVSLFWYQQALGQGPEFLTYFQNEAQLDKSGLPSDRFFAERPEGSVSTLKIQRTQQEDSAVYLCASSSYRGGKTEAFFGQGTRLTVV.

This clone came up many times. The chain recombines TRBV7-8 with TRBJ2-1, with 9 nucleotides matching TRBD1. Germline V CDR1 and CDR2: SGHVS, FQNEAQ. The CDR3 length is 14 residues. The ends lost 5 bases at V and 8 bases at J; junction bases unmatched: 7. CDR3 protein: CASSPRDRAYEQFF. CDR3 sequence (DNA): TGTGCCAGCAGCCCTCGGGACAGGGCCTATGAGCAGTTCTTC.

This clone was seen many times. The chain uses TRBV9 and TRBJ2-3, with TRBD2 identical over 10 bases. The CDR3 contains 16 residues. CDR1 is SGDLS and CDR2 is YYNGEE in the germline V gene. The ends lost 0 bases at V and 6 bases at J; junction bases unmatched: 7. The DNA of the CDR3 is TGTGCCAGCAGCGTAGAGAGCGGGAGGGCCCGGGATACGCAGTATTTT. The encoded protein is CASSVESGRARDTQYF.

This clone was counted ten times or more. The genes are TRBV6-5 and TRBJ1-5; 11 bases fit TRBD1. Germline values: CDR1 MNHEY, CDR2 SVGAGI. J was trimmed by 1 base and V by 2 bases; bases with no gene match: 7. The CDR3 is made up of 18 amino acids. As DNA, the CDR3 is TGTGCCAGCAGTTACCCGGGACAGGGGGATTGGAGCAATCAGCCCCAGCATTTT. It specifies CASSYPGQGDWSNQPQHF.

This sequence joins TRBV28 and TRBJ2-7; TRBD1 aligns across 7 bases. After removal of 8 bases from V and 0 bases from J, the junction contained 7 bases not matched to a gene. Germline CDR1 is MDHEN and CDR2 is SYDVKM. The CDR3 is 14 amino acids. The CDR3 region has the DNA TGTGCCAGCTCGACAGGGCCAAGCTCCTACGAGCAGTACTTC. It yields the protein CASSTGPSSYEQYF.

This chain joins TRBV20-1 and TRBJ2-2, with TRBD2 matching over 9 bases. V was clipped by 5 bases and J by 1 base; unmatched bases: 2. The germline CDR1 and CDR2 sequences are DFQATT and SNEGSKA (reference sequence). The CDR3 covers 14 residues. The CDR3 DNA is TGCAGTGCTTCTAGCGGGGAGAACACCGGGGAGCTGTTTTTT. It yields the protein CSASSGENTGELFF.

Ten or more counts support this clone. The chain joins TRBV20-1 to TRBJ2-3, with D maybe TRBD1 (5 bases). The CDR3 is 12 amino acids. Per germline, CDR1 DFQATT and CDR2 SNEGSKA (reference sequence). Trimming stripped 7 bases from V and 6 bases from J, with 14 bases between. The CDR3 is CSVFAQGDTQYF. The CDR3 nucleotides read TGCAGTGTTTTTGCCCAGGGTGATACGCAGTATTTT.

The chain employs TRBV4-1 and TRBJ2-3; TRBD2 is a possible D gene (6 bases). CDR3 length equals 17 residues. V gave up 3 bases and J gave up 6 bases, with 22 bases separating them. Germline V gives CDR1 MGHRA, CDR2 YSYEKL. DNA for the CDR3: TGCGCCAGCAGCCAGCAACTCCTTTTCGGGAGCGCCGATACGCAGTATTTT. It codes for CASSQQLLFGSADTQYF.

There are many counts of this clone. The V gene is TRBV20-1, the J gene TRBJ1-4, with 7 bases lining up with TRBD1. With V trimmed by 1 base and J by 7 bases, 6 bases remained unmatched. The CDR3 totals 14 residues. The germline V gene has CDR1 DFQATT and CDR2 SNEGSKA (reference sequence). The CDR3 protein is CSARAGGMVEKLFF. The CDR3 coding sequence is TGCAGTGCTAGAGCAGGGGGAATGGTTGAAAAACTGTTTTTT.

This clone occurred many times. The chain carries TRBV4-1 and TRBJ2-2; 12 bases are a match to TRBD2. There are 17 residues in the CDR3. The V gene end was trimmed by 0 bases and the J gene end by 3 bases; junction bases not matched to a gene: 2. The germline CDR1 and CDR2 sequences are MGHRA and YSYEKL. This chain's CDR3 is CASSQDTSGGYTGELFF. CDR3 in DNA: TGCGCCAGCAGCCAAGATACTAGCGGGGGGTACACCGGGGAGCTGTTTTTT.

This clone came up a few times. The chain has TRBV28 and TRBJ2-7; D remains unclear. Looked up from germline, CDR1 is MDHEN and CDR2 is SYDVKM. V was shortened by 5 bases and J by 2 bases, with 7 bases between the two germline ends. CDR3 length equals 12 residues. In DNA, the CDR3 is TGTGCCAGCAGTCGGTCCCCCTACGAGCAGTACTTC. Protein: CASSRSPYEQYF.

This clone was found many times. The chain carries TRBV7-3 and TRBJ2-1; 9 bases align to TRBD2. CDR1 is SGHTA, CDR2 FQGTGA, per germline. The CDR3 has 15 residues. V lost 5 bases to trimming and J lost 6 bases; unmatched junction nucleotides: 8. The CDR3 coding sequence is TGTGCCAGCAGCCGCGGTGCTAGCGGGACCAATGAGCAGTTCTTC. As protein: CASSRGASGTNEQFF.

This clone was detected only a few times. The chain recombines TRBV20-1 with TRBJ1-2; a possible D gene is TRBD1 (5 bases). The CDR3 has 13 residues. Trimming pared 0 bases from V and 8 bases from J, leaving 13 bases between. In germline, CDR1 is DFQATT, CDR2 SNEGSKA (reference sequence). This CDR3 reads CSARDLGARGYTF. For the CDR3, the DNA is TGCAGTGCTAGAGATCTAGGGGCGCGAGGCTACACCTTC.

This clone has a count of ten or more. The chain combines TRBV24-1 with TRBJ1-2; D gene ambiguous. The V gene's germline CDR1 is KGHDR and CDR2 SFDVKD. V dropped 2 bases and J dropped 4 bases, with 13 bases sitting between them. CDR3 size: 15 residues. The CDR3 region is CATSDSRTESYGYTF. CDR3 sequence (DNA): TGTGCCACCAGTGATTCGAGGACTGAATCCTATGGCTACACCTTC.

The rearrangement joins TRBV6-2 or TRBV6-3 to TRBJ2-3, with D perhaps TRBD1 (5 bases). The CDR3 sequence is 16 residues long. V was trimmed by 11 bases and J by 9 bases, leaving 30 bases between them. Germline CDR1 reads MNHEY; CDR2 reads SVGEGT. The CDR3 DNA reads TGTGCCGCCGGACCGGCCCCGGAACAGGCCCCCCCCACGCAGTATTTT. It yields the protein CAAGPAPEQAPPTQYF.

The chain joins TRBV6-1 to TRBJ2-7; the D gene is possibly TRBD1 (7 bases). The germline CDR1 and CDR2 sequences are MNHNS and SASEGT. This CDR3 comprises 14 residues. Trimming shortened V by 10 bases and J by 4 bases, and 20 bases separated the two germline ends. The CDR3 bases are TGTGCCATCAGCGTTGAGGGGGCGGGGTACGAGCAGTACTTC. Translated: CAISVEGAGYEQYF.

This clone was picked up many times. The rearrangement joins TRBV28 to TRBJ1-5, with 8 bases matching TRBD1. The ends lost 3 bases at V and 3 bases at J; junction bases unmatched: 4. The CDR3 spans 15 residues. Germline V lookup: CDR1 MDHEN, CDR2 SYDVKM. The CDR3 here is CASSFTTGANQPQHF. The CDR3 DNA is TGTGCCAGCAGTTTCACGACAGGGGCCAATCAGCCCCAGCATTTT. Based on the CDR3 plus reference TRBV28 and TRBJ1-5, the full variable domain is DVKVTQSSRYLVKRTGEKVFLECVQDMDHENMFWYRQDPGLGLRLIYFSYDVKMKEKGDIPEGYSVSREKKERFSLILESASTNQTSMYLCASSFTTGANQPQHFGDGTRLSIL.

This clone was counted at least ten times. The chain carries TRBV10-3 and TRBJ2-7; 8 bases match TRBD1. In germline, CDR1 is ENHRY, CDR2 SYGVKD. The CDR3 loop spans 14 amino acids. V trimming: 7 bases; J trimming: 4 bases; junction bases outside the gene matches: 9. In nucleotides, the CDR3 is TGTGCCATCAACTGGCAGGGGGCGGCGTACGAGCAGTACTTC. Translation: CAINWQGAAYEQYF.

This clone was found many times. The rearrangement links TRBV20-1 to TRBJ2-7; D may be TRBD2 (5 bases). The germline V gene encodes CDR1 DFQATT and CDR2 SNEGSKA (reference sequence). The CDR3 covers 14 residues. The V end was cut by 0 bases, the J end by 2 bases, with 11 bases between. The CDR3 loop reads CSARDWTPTYEQYF. CDR3 DNA sequence: TGCAGTGCTAGAGATTGGACTCCAACCTACGAGCAGTACTTC.

This clone was seen ten or more times. V usage is TRBV2 and J usage is TRBJ1-1, with D perhaps matching TRBD1 (5 bases). This CDR3 is 12 amino acids long. Trimming cost V 6 bases and J 6 bases, with 11 bases left between them. Germline values: CDR1 SNHLY, CDR2 FYNNEI. For the CDR3, the DNA is TGTGCCAGCAGAGGGGACGAGGCTGAAGCTTTCTTT. As protein: CASRGDEAEAFF.

The V gene is TRBV12-3 or TRBV12-4, the J gene TRBJ1-4; weak D call: TRBD1 (6 bases). The CDR3 loop spans 15 amino acids. V shed 5 bases and J shed 5 bases, with 15 bases lying between them. Here the CDR3 reads CASSSNRGQNEKLFF. In DNA, the CDR3 is TGTGCCAGCAGTAGTAATCGAGGACAGAATGAAAAACTGTTTTTT.

The genes are TRBV20-1 and TRBJ2-2, with 8 bases lining up with TRBD1. In germline, CDR1 is DFQATT, CDR2 SNEGSKA (reference sequence). V was clipped by 7 bases and J by 5 bases; unmatched bases: 9. The CDR3 contains 14 residues. This CDR3 reads CSGLAGGGTGELFF. CDR3 DNA sequence: TGCAGTGGGCTGGCAGGGGGCGGGACCGGGGAGCTGTTTTTT.

This clone was counted only a few times. CDR3 sequence: CASSYGTTTDTQYF. CDR3 sequence (DNA): TGTGCCAGCAGTTACGGGACTACCACAGATACGCAGTATTTT. The V call is TRBV6-5, the J call TRBJ2-3; TRBD2 agrees at 7 bases. The CDR3 covers 14 residues. Trimming at V came to 2 bases and at J to 2 bases, leaving 1 base not matched to a gene. The V gene's germline CDR1 is MNHEY and CDR2 SVGAGI.

This clone was recorded a few times. The CDR3 here is CSADIASGAYNEQFF. The CDR3 nucleotides read TGCAGTGCTGATATAGCTAGCGGGGCCTACAATGAGCAGTTCTTC. This sequence joins TRBV20-1 and TRBJ2-1; 9 bases line up with TRBD2. Germline CDR1 DFQATT, CDR2 SNEGSKA (reference sequence). The CDR3 spans 15 residues. Trimming took 5 bases from V and 2 from J; bases not matched to a gene: 7.